This is a list of T cell receptor beta chains from one sample in a study of regulatory T cells in long-lasting Graves disease. TCRdb recomputed calls from the multiplex PCR reads with MiXCR, one row per CDR3 protein. The repertoire has 350,000 to 500,000 distinct CDR3 sequences, roughly 15% of them found once; the top ten carry 17%. This same sample was also part of a study on T cells in Graves' hyperthyroidism and ophthalmopathy.

The sample here was peripheral blood mononuclear cells (PBMCs), taken at new diagnosis, from a patient treated with antithyroid drugs. Receptor source: a woman between 50 and 59 years old with Graves disease. The CDR3 runs from the conserved cysteine through the conserved F or W. Each record gives: D gene, clone size, J gene, V gene, CDR3 length, CDR3 protein, CDR3 DNA. A D gene is named only where the DNA matches it firmly. Clone size is shown for a subset of rows, as once, few, many or a class of expanded clone.

d_call: -; clone_size: many; j_call: TRBJ2-3; v_call: TRBV30; cdr3_length: 13; cdr3_aa: CACNRDNTDTQYF; cdr3_nt: TGTGCCTGTAACCGGGACAACACAGATACGCAGTATTTT
d_call: -; clone_size: -; j_call: TRBJ1-1; v_call: TRBV5-6; cdr3_length: 14; cdr3_aa: CASSWPGVSTEAFF; cdr3_nt: TGTGCCAGCAGTTGGCCAGGGGTGTCCACTGAAGCTTTCTTT
d_call: TRBD2; clone_size: many; j_call: TRBJ2-2; v_call: TRBV12-3/TRBV12-4; cdr3_length: 20; cdr3_aa: CASSLAPGGNYLAGTGELFF; cdr3_nt: TGTGCCAGCAGTTTAGCGCCGGGCGGGAATTATTTAGCGGGAACCGGGGAGCTGTTTTTT
d_call: -; clone_size: few; j_call: TRBJ1-4; v_call: TRBV6-1; cdr3_length: 15; cdr3_aa: CASRITGSTNEKLFF; cdr3_nt: TGTGCCAGCAGGATCACAGGGTCAACTAATGAAAAACTGTTTTTT
d_call: -; clone_size: many; j_call: TRBJ2-1; v_call: TRBV4-1; cdr3_length: 17; cdr3_aa: CASSQVRAPSSYNEQFF; cdr3_nt: TGCGCCAGCAGCCAAGTACGGGCTCCCAGCTCCTACAATGAGCAGTTCTTC
d_call: TRBD1; clone_size: many; j_call: TRBJ2-1; v_call: TRBV27; cdr3_length: 17; cdr3_aa: CASSLFLPGGSYNEQFF; cdr3_nt: TGTGCCAGCAGTTTATTTTTACCAGGGGGTTCCTACAATGAGCAGTTCTTC
d_call: -; clone_size: many; j_call: TRBJ2-1; v_call: TRBV5-1; cdr3_length: 12; cdr3_aa: CASSLGWDEQFF; cdr3_nt: TGCGCCAGCAGCTTGGGGTGGGATGAGCAGTTCTTC
d_call: TRBD2; clone_size: many; j_call: TRBJ2-3; v_call: TRBV10-3; cdr3_length: 20; cdr3_aa: CAISQPRGGLAGESTDTQYF; cdr3_nt: TGTGCCATCAGCCAACCTCGAGGGGGACTAGCGGGAGAGAGCACAGATACGCAGTATTTT
d_call: -; clone_size: -; j_call: TRBJ2-7; v_call: TRBV4-1; cdr3_length: 14; cdr3_aa: CASTLIPQGPWLYF; cdr3_nt: TGCGCCAGCACCTTAATACCTCAGGGGCCATGGTTGTACTTC
d_call: -; clone_size: many; j_call: TRBJ1-2; v_call: TRBV30; cdr3_length: 12; cdr3_aa: CAWIVTGYGYTF; cdr3_nt: TGTGCCTGGATTGTAACTGGGTATGGCTACACCTTC
d_call: TRBD2; clone_size: many; j_call: TRBJ2-7; v_call: TRBV6-1; cdr3_length: 17; cdr3_aa: CASSRLAGGPSSYEQYF; cdr3_nt: TGTGCCAGCAGTCGACTAGCGGGAGGCCCTAGCTCCTACGAGCAGTACTTC
d_call: -; clone_size: -; j_call: TRBJ1-2; v_call: TRBV5-1; cdr3_length: 14; cdr3_aa: CASRLTSNENGYTF; cdr3_nt: TGCGCCAGCAGACTGACGAGTAATGAAAATGGCTACACCTTC